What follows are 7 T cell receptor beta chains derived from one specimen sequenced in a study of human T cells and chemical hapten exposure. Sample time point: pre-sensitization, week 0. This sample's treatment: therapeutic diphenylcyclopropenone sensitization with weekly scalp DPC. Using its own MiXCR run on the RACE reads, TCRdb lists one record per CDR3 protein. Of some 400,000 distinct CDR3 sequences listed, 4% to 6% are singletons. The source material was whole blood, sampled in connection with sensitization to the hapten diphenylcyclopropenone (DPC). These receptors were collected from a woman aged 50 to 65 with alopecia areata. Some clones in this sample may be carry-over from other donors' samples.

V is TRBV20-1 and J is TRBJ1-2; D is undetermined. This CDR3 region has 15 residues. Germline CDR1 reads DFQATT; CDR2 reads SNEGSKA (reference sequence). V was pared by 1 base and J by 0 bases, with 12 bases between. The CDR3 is CSARVHASPNYGYTF. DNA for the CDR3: TGCAGTGCTAGAGTACACGCCTCTCCTAACTATGGCTACACCTTC.

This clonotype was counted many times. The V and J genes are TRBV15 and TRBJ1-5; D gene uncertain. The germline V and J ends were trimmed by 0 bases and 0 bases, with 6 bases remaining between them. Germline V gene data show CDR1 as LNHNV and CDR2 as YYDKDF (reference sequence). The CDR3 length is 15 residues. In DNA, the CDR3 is TGTGCCACCAGCAGAGATCCAAATAGCAATCAGCCCCAGCATTTT. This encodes CATSRDPNSNQPQHF.

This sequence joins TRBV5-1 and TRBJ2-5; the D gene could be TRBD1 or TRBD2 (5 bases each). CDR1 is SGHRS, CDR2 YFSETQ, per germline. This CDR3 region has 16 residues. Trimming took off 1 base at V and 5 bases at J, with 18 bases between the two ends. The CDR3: CASSLSIREPGETQYF. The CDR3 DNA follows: TGCGCCAGCAGCTTGAGCATCAGGGAGCCTGGGGAGACCCAGTACTTC.

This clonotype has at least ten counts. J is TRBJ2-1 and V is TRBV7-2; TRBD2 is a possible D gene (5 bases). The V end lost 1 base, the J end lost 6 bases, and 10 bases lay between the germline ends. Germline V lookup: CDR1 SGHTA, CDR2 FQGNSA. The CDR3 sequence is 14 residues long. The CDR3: CASSLGGNANEQFF. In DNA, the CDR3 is TGTGCCAGCAGCTTAGGAGGGAACGCCAATGAGCAGTTCTTC.

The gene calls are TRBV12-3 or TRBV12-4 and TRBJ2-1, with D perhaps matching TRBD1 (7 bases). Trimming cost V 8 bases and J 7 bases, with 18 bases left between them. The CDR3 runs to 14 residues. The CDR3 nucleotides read TGTGCCAGCCGAGGAGGGGGCTTGGGAAATGAGCAGTTCTTC. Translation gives CASRGGGLGNEQFF.

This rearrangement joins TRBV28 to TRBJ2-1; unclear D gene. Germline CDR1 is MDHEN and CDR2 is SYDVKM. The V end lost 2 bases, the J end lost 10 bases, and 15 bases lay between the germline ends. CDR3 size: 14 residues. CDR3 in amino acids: CASSLAATFWEQFF. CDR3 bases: TGTGCCAGCAGTTTAGCGGCAACTTTCTGGGAGCAGTTCTTC.

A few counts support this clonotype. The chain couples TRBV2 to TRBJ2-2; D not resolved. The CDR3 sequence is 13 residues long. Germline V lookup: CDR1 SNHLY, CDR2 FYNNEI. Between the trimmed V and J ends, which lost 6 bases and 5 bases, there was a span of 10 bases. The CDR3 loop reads CASRALGTGELFF. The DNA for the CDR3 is TGTGCCAGCAGGGCCTTGGGAACCGGGGAGCTGTTTTTT.